The present TCR beta chain was sequenced within a study of CD8 T cells in Susac syndrome (dated by TCRdb to about 2019). For the wider study: Among the sequenced Susac syndrome patients, 5 or 6 had clinically active disease and roughly eight were in clinical remission. Susac syndrome patients were therapy-naive, on corticosteroids (some also receiving IVIg), or on IVIg alone at blood withdrawal. Repertoire sequencing was used to test whether CD8+ T cell activation and differentiation in Susac syndrome was antigen driven. Summary of the overall study and its limitations: The study acknowledged that relatively few individuals were included in the TCR sequencing and HLA analysis. No clonal expansion was detected in the CD4+ T cell repertoire of Susac syndrome patients.

V lost 4 bases and J lost 7 bases, and the count of bases not matched to a germline gene is 6. CDR1 LNHDA and CDR2 SQIVND are derived from the germline V gene (reference sequence). The CDR3 holds 13 amino acids from the cysteine to the phenylalanine. Only the CDR3 region is kept as DNA, spanning 39 bases read in frame from base 1. RNA was extracted with the RNeasy kit and about 0.45 to 1 ug was reverse transcribed using random hexamers. The immunoSEQ multiplex PCR assay, covering 54 Vbeta and 13 Jbeta segments, was used to amplify TCR beta CDR3 regions. Bias from PCR amplification was corrected by using a synthetic template baseline for primer optimization and for computational correction. Turning to the authors' computational methods: Reads were annotated to V, D and J genes according to IMGT and were analyzed with immunoSEQ Analyzer, with only productive sequences retained. To calculate clonality, Shannon entropy was normalized by log2 of the number of productive unique sequences and then subtracted from one. For each patient and control, public and private clones were evaluated within the 100 most prevalent clones. A clone was defined as Susac-specific if it was absent from the healthy and MS cohorts, from roughly 1,000 published viral clones and from other ImmuneACCESS disease sequences. TCRdb ran its own pipeline on the public reads, namely fastp trimming at Q25 and MiXCR clone calling, and kept in-frame beta chains. Every entry covers one CDR3 protein and lists the most common genes and DNA from its rows. In this record, the V and J calls reflect TCRdb's handling and not the investigators' own analysis. In all, the sample holds more than 100,000 distinct CDR3 sequences, and nearly 96% of those were seen once. The ten largest clones capture approximately 0.15% of the sample.

Notes on this clonotype: There is no known antigen for this receptor. No clone much larger than this one lies a single base away; base qualities are absent.

Peripheral blood CD8+ and CD4+ T cells from healthy donors, Susac syndrome patients and multiple sclerosis patients were profiled by high-throughput TCR beta sequencing. The Susac syndrome patients fulfilled recently defined diagnostic criteria for either definite or probable disease. Bulk CD8+ and CD4+ T cells were purified by magnetic negative isolation, whereas CD8+ TEMRA cells were enriched by FACS. Blood was collected in EDTA tubes and processed within 24 hours, with PBMCs isolated through density gradient centrifugation. PBMCs intended for TCR sequencing were cryopreserved in liquid nitrogen and thawed later in a water bath at 37 degrees C. A purity of at least 90% was achieved for sorted or isolated CD4+, CD8+ and CD8+ TEMRA cells.

The chain is assembled from TRBV19 and TRBJ1-2, with 7 bases aligning to TRBD1. This clonotype was sampled from a human donor with Susac syndrome. Material: CD4+ T cells from PBMCs. The DNA sequence is as follows: TGTGCCAGTAGTAACCGGGACAGAGCTGGCTACACCTTC. Its coded protein is CASSNRDRAGYTF.